The entry below describes one TCR beta chain. Antigen specificity is unknown. The PCR was carried out with 60 Vbeta primers and 13 Jbeta primers. Here immunoSEQ multiplex PCR was the method, and the copy in TCRdb shows in-frame clones only, minus some. In the table there are fewer than 200,000 clones, around 83% of which are singletons. The record originates from a study of cytomegalovirus exposure and HLA in healthy donors. Whole-study findings and limits: Within an earlier analysis, most TCR beta V segments proved productive either about 87% or about 30% of the time.

Germline V gene data show CDR1 as SGHNT and CDR2 as YYREEE (reference sequence). The CDR3 length is 14 residues. Losses at the gene ends were 4 bases for V and 11 bases for J; bases not matched to a gene: 7. This sequence originates from a man between 50 and 59 years old in good health and CMV-seronegative. Sequenced: PBMCs. The chain joins TRBV5-4 to TRBJ1-6; TRBD1 agrees at 9 bases. DNA of the CDR3: TGTGCCAGCAGCCCGGACAGGGGAAGGGCACCCCTCCACTTT. It is translated as CASSPDRGRAPLHF.